The entry that follows covers one T cell receptor beta chain sequence. Its specificity is unknown. These data come from a study of T cell repertoires and HLA-DP antigens. Study details: Transduced HeLa cells presented HLA-DP to CD4+ T cells. One alloantigen had ten groove amino acid differences from self, the other one.

Repertoires were generated with immunoSEQ multiplex PCR, while TCRdb's copy carries only in-frame clones and drops some. The data show around 90,000 clones, around nine tenths seen once. CDR1 and CDR2 from the germline V gene are SGHRS and YFSETQ. The CDR3 sequence is 15 residues long. With V trimmed by 4 bases and J by 4 bases, 7 bases remained unmatched. Whole-study findings and limits: Average cumulative frequency of previously undetected clones was over 30% against one allele and 50% to 65% against the other.

Sequences were obtained from CD4+ T cells from PBMCs. The source of this sequence is a man aged 50 to 60 in good health and CMV-seronegative. This chain links TRBV5-1 with TRBJ1-5; 8 nucleotides align to TRBD1. This CDR3 is CASSPMTGENQPQHF. In DNA, the CDR3 is TGCGCCAGCAGCCCAATGACAGGGGAGAATCAGCCCCAGCATTTT.